What follows describes a single TCR beta chain. Its target is not known. Each donor was a Caucasian adult residing in Nashville, Tennessee. The record originates from a study of shared clonotypes between healthy human individuals. Study details: The donors, two women and a few men, were aged 18 to 49.

The CDR3 consists of 11 residues. CDR1 and CDR2 (germline): MNHEY, SVGAGI. V lost 4 bases and J 8 bases, leaving 5 bases between the germline ends. Broader study findings: Estimated richness values were generally larger in naive subsets than in memory subsets. The study found lower generation probabilities in non-shared clonotypes than in those shared by all four donors.

Some clones are missing from TCRdb's copy, which holds only in-frame ones; the method was immunoSEQ multiplex PCR. The sample holds around 340,000 clones, 73% seen once. Material for sequencing was memory CD4+ T cells sorted from blood. Subset given: CD45RA-negative fraction. This TCR was sampled from a young man in good health. The chain is built from TRBV6-5 and TRBJ1-4, with D hard to call. The DNA of the CDR3 is TGTGCCAGCAGTTTCGGGGAAAAACTGTTTTTT. Translated: CASSFGEKLFF.